This TCR beta chain was observed in a study of blood T cells in healthy people across ages. Germline CDR1 is MGHDK and CDR2 is SYGVNS. V was cut by 1 base and J by 3 bases, with 10 bases left in between. CDR3 length: 14 amino acids. Then a second PCR, running roughly 6 to 12 cycles, was carried out with a sample-barcoded 5' primer and a J-beta primer mix. TCRdb ran MiXCR on the 5' RACE reads and lists one entry per CDR3 protein. The sample lists 600,000 or so distinct CDR3 sequences, around a fifth occurring once. In this sample, this clonotype turned up a few times. Its antigen is still unknown. Points from the study as a whole: Older age went with lower TCR beta diversity per million T cells, in a roughly linear way. Strong correlation was found linking TCR beta diversity to naive T cell percentage.

The clonotype comes from a man between 70 and 80 years old in good health. V is TRBV25-1 and J is TRBJ2-7; D may be TRBD1 (5 bases). The sequenced material came from blood. The CDR3 loop is CASSEWGRSYEQYF. In DNA form, the CDR3 reads TGTGCCAGCAGTGAATGGGGCAGGAGCTACGAGCAGTACTTC.